The 14 T cell receptor beta chains below were found in one sample sequenced in a study of T cell responses to AZD1222 COVID-19 vaccine (dated by TCRdb to the early 2020s). The protocol used for the library was the immunoSEQ multiplex PCR assay. TCRdb obtained this table from immuneACCESS and retained in-frame rearrangements with V and J assigned. These tables miss some clones; where compared with another copy, unresolved V genes account for less than half of the shortfall, and the remainder is unexplained. This sample comprises 130,000 to 150,000 clones, roughly 90% of them detected only once. Roughly 1.8% of the sample is taken by the ten largest. The time point label, as the study defines it: about 28 days (+/-7) after the second vaccine dose. The material sequenced was peripheral blood, taken 28 days after the second AZD1222 dose. The receptors derive from an adult who received the AZD1222 COVID-19 vaccine.

The chain has TRBV11-3 and TRBJ2-2; 7 bases are a match to TRBD1. Germline V gene sequence: CDR1 SGHNT, CDR2 YENEEA. The CDR3 contains 13 residues. The V and J ends lost 5 bases and 7 bases, in that order; junction bases with no gene match: 4. The CDR3 sequence: CASSLQGVGELFF. CDR3 nucleotides: TGTGCCAGCAGCCTTCAGGGGGTCGGGGAGCTGTTTTTT.

V and J are TRBV24-1 and TRBJ2-1; 11 bases align to TRBD2. The CDR3 length is 16 residues. V lost 2 bases and J lost 6; bases outside the gene matches: 5. Germline CDR1 KGHDR, CDR2 SFDVKD. CDR3: CATSDSGTSGSNEQFF. The CDR3, as DNA: TGTGCCACCAGTGATTCCGGGACTAGCGGTAGCAATGAGCAGTTCTTC.

The chain recombines TRBV18 with TRBJ2-1; possible D gene TRBD2, 6 bases. The CDR3 loop spans 14 amino acids. The germline V and J ends were trimmed by 1 base and 6 bases, with 10 bases remaining between them. The germline V gene has CDR1 KGHSH and CDR2 LQKENI. The CDR3 reads CASSPLDGGNEQFF. Written as DNA, the CDR3 is TGTGCCAGCTCACCACTCGACGGGGGCAATGAGCAGTTCTTC.

This chain links TRBV7-9 with TRBJ1-2; 7 nucleotides align to TRBD1. The CDR3 totals 16 residues. Germline CDR1 reads SEHNR; CDR2 reads FQNEAQ (reference sequence). Losses at the gene ends were 5 bases for V and 6 bases for J; bases not matched to a gene: 15. The CDR3, as DNA: TGTGCCAGCAGCCAAGGGGAGACAGGGAGTTTGCATGGCTACACCTTC. Encoded protein: CASSQGETGSLHGYTF.

The V gene is TRBV14, the J gene TRBJ1-1; D may be TRBD1 (6 bases). CDR1 is SGHDN, CDR2 FVKESK, per germline. CDR3 size: 14 residues. V dropped 10 bases and J dropped 2 bases, with 17 bases sitting between them. The DNA for the CDR3 is TGTGCCACCACTTGGATGGGGGCCAACACTGAAGCTTTCTTT. Protein sequence: CATTWMGANTEAFF.

This chain uses TRBV2 with TRBJ1-1, with 8 bases matching TRBD1. Trimming at V came to 6 bases and at J to 0 bases, leaving 9 bases not matched to a gene. The CDR3 length is 16 residues. Germline CDR1 is SNHLY and CDR2 is FYNNEI. CDR3 bases: TGTGCCAGCAGCGGGGCAGGGGGCTCTCTGAACACTGAAGCTTTCTTT. Its protein product is CASSGAGGSLNTEAFF.

The chain has TRBV11-2 and TRBJ2-1, with D hard to call. The CDR3 loop spans 16 amino acids. V lost 0 bases and J 3 bases, leaving 12 bases between the germline ends. CDR1 and CDR2 from the germline V gene are SGHAT and FQNNGV. The DNA of the CDR3 is TGTGCCAGCAGCTTAGAATTTGACGGCCGCTACAATGAGCAGTTCTTC. Translated, it gives CASSLEFDGRYNEQFF.

The rearrangement joins TRBV30 to TRBJ1-1; D perhaps matches TRBD1 (5 bases). Trimming removed 4 bases from V and 1 base from J, with 10 bases in between. The CDR3 sequence is 13 residues long. Germline assignment: CDR1 GTSNPN and CDR2 SVGIG (reference sequence). CDR3 sequence reads: CAWIPRGNTEAFF. CDR3 bases: TGTGCCTGGATTCCTAGGGGGAACACTGAAGCTTTCTTT.

This chain links TRBV11-3 with TRBJ2-1; 16 bases map to TRBD2. The V segment lost 5 bases and the J segment 7 bases; nucleotides outside the gene matches: 2. Germline CDR1 SGHNT, CDR2 YENEEA. There are 15 residues in the CDR3. The CDR3 DNA reads TGTGCCAGCAGCCCGGGACTAGCGGGAGGGAATGAGCAGTTCTTC. It translates to CASSPGLAGGNEQFF.

The chain employs TRBV6-6 and TRBJ1-5; D is uncertain. CDR1 and CDR2 from the germline V gene are MNHNY and SVGAGI (reference sequence). The CDR3 is made up of 13 amino acids. V was clipped by 7 bases and J by 2 bases, with 9 bases between them. In DNA form, the CDR3 reads TGTGCCAGCACAAGGGCCCGCAATCAGCCCCAGCATTTT. As protein: CASTRARNQPQHF.

This chain uses TRBV28 with TRBJ1-3; D unresolved. V dropped 5 bases and J dropped 0 bases, with 8 bases sitting between them. Germline V gene data show CDR1 as MDHEN and CDR2 as SYDVKM. The CDR3 sequence is 14 residues long. This chain's CDR3 is CASSPATSGNTIYF. CDR3 bases: TGTGCCAGCAGTCCGGCTACCTCTGGAAACACCATATATTTT.

This chain links TRBV27 with TRBJ1-2; D not certain. V lost 5 bases and J 3 bases, leaving 16 bases between the germline ends. The germline V gene encodes CDR1 MNHEY and CDR2 SMNVEV (reference sequence). This CDR3 has 15 amino acids. The CDR3 DNA reads TGTGCCAGCAGTCTGGGCGGCCTATCCCACTATGGCTACACCTTC. It translates to CASSLGGLSHYGYTF.

This clone came up once. V and J are TRBV5-1 and TRBJ1-5; D ambiguous. CDR3 size: 14 residues. CDR1 and CDR2 from the germline V gene are SGHRS and YFSETQ. Trimming removed 4 bases at V and 0 bases at J, with 8 bases between. CDR3 sequence (DNA): TGCGCCAGCAGCCGAGGTGATAGCAATCAGCCCCAGCATTTT. This sequence encodes CASSRGDSNQPQHF.

This chain uses TRBV19 with TRBJ2-7; TRBD2 matches at 11 bases. After removal of 4 bases from V and 3 bases from J, the junction contained 5 bases not matched to a gene. The CDR3 loop spans 15 amino acids. Looked up from germline, CDR1 is LNHDA and CDR2 is SQIVND (reference sequence). The chain's CDR3 is CASSRGTSGHYEQYF. The CDR3, as DNA: TGTGCCAGTAGTAGGGGGACTAGCGGCCACTACGAGCAGTACTTC.